This TCR beta chain comes out of a study of cytomegalovirus exposure and HLA in healthy donors. The data were produced by immunoSEQ multiplex PCR, yet TCRdb's version contains in-frame clones alone and is incomplete. The sample includes 180,000 or so clones, 86% seen only once; the top ten take 7.2%. The CDR3 is 13 residues long. V was trimmed by 2 bases and J by 2 bases, leaving 6 bases between them. Germline values: CDR1 SGHNT, CDR2 YENEEA. This sequence was found in a man aged 30-40 years in good health and CMV-seropositive. V is TRBV11-3 and J is TRBJ1-2, with D hard to call. Source material: PBMCs. The CDR3 here is CASSLRGNYGYTF. In DNA, the CDR3 is TGTGCCAGCAGCTTACGGGGAAACTATGGCTACACCTTC.